This TCR beta chain was recorded in a study of blood T cell repertoires in COVID-19. Study-level background: Both acute and convalescent COVID-19 samples were obtained from the United States, Italy and Spain.

Participant-reported clinical history was the basis for cohort assignment. V trimming: 3 bases; J trimming: 2 bases; junction bases outside the gene matches: 18. This CDR3 spans 19 amino acids. The germline V gene has CDR1 SGHRS and CDR2 YFSETQ. This clone has more than one count but fewer than ten. In the original analysis: Amplification from reference gene primers served as the basis for estimated nucleated cell counts. Clones were read by immunoSEQ multiplex PCR, and TCRdb kept only the in-frame ones, dropping some. V, J and clone size derive from that table, while D and trimming were established from the DNA sequence. Of more than 350,000 clones listed, more than 75% are singletons.

The specimen sequenced was PBMCs or T cells enriched from blood (not recorded which). The chain links TRBV5-1 to TRBJ2-5, with 8 bases lining up with TRBD1. The sequence derives from a woman aged 50 to 60 who had recovered from COVID-19. CDR3 protein: CASSYGQGSFLELQETQYF. For the CDR3, the DNA is TGCGCCAGCAGCTACGGACAGGGTTCGTTTCTCGAGCTACAAGAGACCCAGTACTTC.